The next 8 T cell receptor beta chains were all read from a single sample in a study of T cell repertoires and HLA-DP antigens. Which antigens these TCRs recognize remains unknown. Here immunoSEQ multiplex PCR was the method, and the copy in TCRdb shows in-frame clones only, minus some. Among around 90,000 clones listed, around nine tenths were seen once. Sequences were obtained from CD4+ T cells from PBMCs. These receptors all come from a man over 45 in good health and CMV-seronegative.

This clone was observed once. V gene TRBV18 combines with J gene TRBJ2-5; TRBD1 aligns across 7 bases. The CDR3 is 16 amino acids. Per the germline V gene, CDR1 is KGHSH and CDR2 is LQKENI. After removal of 4 bases from V and 1 base from J, the junction contained 9 bases not matched to a gene. CDR3 protein: CASSLYDRAIQETQYF. The CDR3 nucleotides are TGTGCCAGCTCACTCTACGACAGGGCGATCCAAGAGACCCAGTACTTC.

The chain is built from TRBV7-2 and TRBJ2-2; no firm D call. Trimming took off 3 bases at V and 4 bases at J, with 18 bases between the two ends. This CDR3 contains 17 residues. Germline V CDR1 and CDR2: SGHTA, FQGNSA. This CDR3 is CASSLDQVRWSTGELFF. The CDR3 DNA reads as TGTGCCAGCAGCTTGGATCAGGTCAGGTGGAGCACCGGGGAGCTGTTTTTT.

The rearrangement uses TRBV6-6 and TRBJ1-5; 7 positions agree with TRBD1. Germline V gene lookup returns CDR1 MNHNY and CDR2 SVGAGI (reference sequence). The CDR3 extends over 13 amino acids. The ends lost 4 bases at V and 6 bases at J; junction bases unmatched: 3. CDR3 sequence reads: CASSSDRVQPQHF. DNA of the CDR3: TGTGCCAGCAGTTCAGACAGGGTTCAGCCCCAGCATTTT.

The V gene is TRBV27, the J gene TRBJ2-6; 7 nucleotides match TRBD1. Unmatched junction bases numbered 0, after V lost 5 bases and J lost 2 bases. Germline V gives CDR1 MNHEY, CDR2 SMNVEV (reference sequence). The CDR3 spans 14 residues. Here the CDR3 reads CASSQGAGANVLTF. Here the CDR3 DNA reads TGTGCCAGCAGTCAGGGGGCTGGGGCCAACGTCCTGACTTTC.

The V and J genes are TRBV28 and TRBJ1-2; the D gene is possibly TRBD1 (6 bases). Germline V CDR1 and CDR2: MDHEN, SYDVKM. This CDR3 comprises 13 residues. The V and J ends lost 3 bases and 4 bases respectively, with 9 bases between them. CDR3 region: CASSLVRGYGYTF. The CDR3 nucleotides read TGTGCCAGCAGTTTGGTCAGGGGCTATGGCTACACCTTC.

The J gene is TRBJ1-5, the V gene TRBV30; D is possibly TRBD1 (6 bases). Trimming pared 3 bases from V and 7 bases from J, leaving 25 bases between. The CDR3 extends over 17 amino acids. In germline, CDR1 is GTSNPN, CDR2 SVGIG (reference sequence). CDR3 coding DNA: TGTGCCTGGAGGGCTCTTGGGGGCTCGGGCCCTGGGCAGCCCCAGCATTTT. It is translated as CAWRALGGSGPGQPQHF.

This chain connects TRBV19 to TRBJ2-1; D is perhaps TRBD2 (6 bases). Germline V gives CDR1 LNHDA, CDR2 SQIVND (reference sequence). Trimming left V 10 bases short and J 2 bases short, with 18 bases between. CDR3 size: 15 residues. The CDR3 protein is CATVFGGGPYNEQFF. The CDR3 bases are TGTGCCACTGTCTTTGGCGGAGGGCCCTACAATGAGCAGTTCTTC.

This clone turned up a few times. The chain links TRBV29-1 to TRBJ2-3; maybe TRBD2 (7 bases). Germline CDR1 SQVTM, CDR2 ANQGSEA. The CDR3 has 13 amino acids. V was pared by 5 bases and J by 5 bases, with 14 bases between. Here the CDR3 reads CSVKGGGRDTQYF. The CDR3 DNA reads as TGCAGCGTTAAAGGGGGGGGGAGAGATACGCAGTATTTT.